Listed here is a single T cell receptor (beta chain). A sample-barcoded 5' primer and a J-beta primer mix were used in a second PCR of roughly 6 to 12 cycles. TCRdb itself ran the 5' RACE reads through MiXCR, one entry per CDR3 protein. The sample consists of roughly 2 million distinct CDR3 sequences, 49% of them appearing once. The data stem from a study of blood T cells in healthy people across ages. The germline V gene has CDR1 MNHNY and CDR2 SVGAGI (reference sequence). This CDR3 has 17 amino acids. The sequenced sample was blood. This chain joins TRBV6-6 and TRBJ2-1; no reliable D call. The J call may be faulty, since TRBJ2-7 better matches the DNA end. This clonotype was obtained from a woman in her forties in good health. For the CDR3, the DNA is TGTGCCAGCTTGAGGAGCCCAGAAGCCTTCTCCTACAATGAGCAGTACTTC. Protein sequence: CASLRSPEAFSYNEQYF.